There are many counts of the clone carrying this T cell receptor (beta chain). The target antigen is unknown. The CDR3 loop spans 15 amino acids. With 0 bases removed from V and 7 bases from J, the gap between germline ends came to 12 bases. CDR1 is SGHAT and CDR2 is FQNNGV in the germline V gene. Time point reported: newly diagnosed GD, antithyroid drugs for less than 3 months. The TCR library used RNA extracted from PBMCs. This sample was included in a study of regulatory T cells in long-lasting Graves disease. Study-wide background: Those Graves' patients who were newly diagnosed had been on antithyroid drugs under 3 months. General study results and limits: With persistent disease, TRBV28, TRBJ1-2 and TRBJ2-5 were the favored segments. Persistent Graves' patients showed reduced TCR diversity versus newly diagnosed patients.

Relying on iRepertoire HTBI primers and Arm-PCR of CDR3 regions, the team built TCR beta libraries. TCRdb processed the multiplex PCR reads anew with MiXCR; each CDR3 protein has one entry. This table has roughly 400,000 distinct CDR3 sequences, about 15% appearing once. The same sample was also studied in work on T cells in Graves' hyperthyroidism and ophthalmopathy. That report adds: Clinical symptoms, serum thyroxine and TRAb, thyroid ultrasound and orbital computed tomography together formed the diagnostic basis.

This chain joins TRBV11-2 and TRBJ2-2; TRBD2 might be the D (7 bases). The receptor was derived from a middle-aged woman with Graves disease. The sequencing used peripheral blood mononuclear cells (PBMCs), collected at new diagnosis, from a patient treated with antithyroid drugs. In DNA form, the CDR3 reads TGTGCCAGCAGCTTAGAGGCGGGGGCGTACGGGGAGCTGTTTTTT. Translated: CASSLEAGAYGELFF. The whole variable domain, remainder taken from reference TRBV11-2 and TRBJ2-2, is EAGVAQSPRYKIIEKRQSVAFWCNPISGHATLYWYQQILGQGPKLLIQFQNNGVVDDSQLPKDRFSAERLKGVDSTLKIQPAKLEDSAVYLCASSLEAGAYGELFFGEGSRLTVL.